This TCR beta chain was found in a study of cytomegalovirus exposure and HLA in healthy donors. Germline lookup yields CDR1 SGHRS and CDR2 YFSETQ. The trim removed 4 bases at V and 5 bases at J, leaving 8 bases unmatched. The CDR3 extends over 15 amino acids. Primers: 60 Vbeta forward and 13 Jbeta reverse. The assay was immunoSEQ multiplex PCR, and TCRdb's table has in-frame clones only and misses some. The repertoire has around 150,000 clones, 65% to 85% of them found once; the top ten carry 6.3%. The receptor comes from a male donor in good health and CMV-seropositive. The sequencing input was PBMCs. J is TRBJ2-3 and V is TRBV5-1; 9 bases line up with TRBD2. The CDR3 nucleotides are TGCGCCAGCAGCCGACTATTAGCGGGAGAAGATACGCAGTATTTT. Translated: CASSRLLAGEDTQYF.